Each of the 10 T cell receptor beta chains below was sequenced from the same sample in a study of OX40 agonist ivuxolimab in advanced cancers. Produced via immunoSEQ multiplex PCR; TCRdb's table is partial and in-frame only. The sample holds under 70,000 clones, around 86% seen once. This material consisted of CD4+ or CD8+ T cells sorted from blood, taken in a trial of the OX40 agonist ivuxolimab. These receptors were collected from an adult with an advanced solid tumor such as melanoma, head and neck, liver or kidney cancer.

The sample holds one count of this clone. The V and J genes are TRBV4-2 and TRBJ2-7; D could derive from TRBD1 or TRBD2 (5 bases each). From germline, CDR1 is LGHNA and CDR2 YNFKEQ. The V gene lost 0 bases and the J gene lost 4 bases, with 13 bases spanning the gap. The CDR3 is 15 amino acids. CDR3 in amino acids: CASSQDESGGYEQYF. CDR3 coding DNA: TGTGCCAGCAGCCAAGATGAAAGTGGGGGTTACGAGCAGTACTTC.

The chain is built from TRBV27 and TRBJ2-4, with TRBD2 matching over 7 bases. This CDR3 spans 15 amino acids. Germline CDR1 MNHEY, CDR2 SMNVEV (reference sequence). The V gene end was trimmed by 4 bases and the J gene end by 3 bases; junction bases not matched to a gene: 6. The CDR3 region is CASSSGLAVKNIQYF. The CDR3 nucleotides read TGTGCCAGCAGTTCAGGGCTAGCGGTCAAAAACATTCAGTACTTC.

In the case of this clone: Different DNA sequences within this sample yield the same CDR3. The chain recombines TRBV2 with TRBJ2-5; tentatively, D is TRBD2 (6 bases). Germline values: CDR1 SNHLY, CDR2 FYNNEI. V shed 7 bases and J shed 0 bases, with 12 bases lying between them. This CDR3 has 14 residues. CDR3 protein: CASKPRENQETQYF. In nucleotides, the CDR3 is TGTGCCAGCAAACCCCGGGAGAACCAAGAGACCCAGTACTTC.

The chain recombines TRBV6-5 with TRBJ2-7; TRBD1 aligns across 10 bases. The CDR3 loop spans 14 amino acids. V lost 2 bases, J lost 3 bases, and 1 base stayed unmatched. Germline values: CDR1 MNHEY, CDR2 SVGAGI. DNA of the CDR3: TGTGCCAGCAGTTACGGGACAGGGGACTACGAGCAGTACTTC. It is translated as CASSYGTGDYEQYF.

CDR3 residues: CSVQEIAGPRGNEQFF. CDR3 bases: TGCAGCGTCCAGGAAATAGCGGGCCCTCGGGGCAATGAGCAGTTCTTC. V is TRBV29-1 and J is TRBJ2-1, with 7 bases that match TRBD2. The CDR3 sequence is 16 residues long. The ends lost 6 bases at V and 6 bases at J; junction bases unmatched: 17. Germline V CDR1 and CDR2: SQVTM, ANQGSEA.

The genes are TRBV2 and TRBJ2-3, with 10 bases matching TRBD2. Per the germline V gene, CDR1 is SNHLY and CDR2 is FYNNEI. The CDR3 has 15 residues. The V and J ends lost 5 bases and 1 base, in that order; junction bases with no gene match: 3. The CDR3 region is CASSLLAGGTDTQYF. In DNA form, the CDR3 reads TGTGCCAGCAGTCTGCTAGCGGGAGGCACAGATACGCAGTATTTT.

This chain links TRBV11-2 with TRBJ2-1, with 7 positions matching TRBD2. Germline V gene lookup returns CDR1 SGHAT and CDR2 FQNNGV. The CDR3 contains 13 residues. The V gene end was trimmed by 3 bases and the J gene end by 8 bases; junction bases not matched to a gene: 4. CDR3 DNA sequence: TGTGCCAGCAGCTTGGGAGGGATCTATGAGCAGTTCTTC. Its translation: CASSLGGIYEQFF.

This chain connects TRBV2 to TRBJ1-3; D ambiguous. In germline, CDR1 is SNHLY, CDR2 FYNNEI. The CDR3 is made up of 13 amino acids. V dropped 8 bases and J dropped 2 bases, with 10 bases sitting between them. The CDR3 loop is CASFPAPGNTIYF. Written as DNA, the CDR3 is TGTGCCAGCTTTCCGGCCCCTGGAAACACCATATATTTT. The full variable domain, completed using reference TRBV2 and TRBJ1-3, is EPEVTQTPSHQVTQMGQEVILRCVPISNHLYFYWYRQILGQKVEFLVSFYNNEISEKSEIFDDQFSVERPDGSNFTLKIRSTKLEDSAMYFCASFPAPGNTIYFGEGSWLTVV.

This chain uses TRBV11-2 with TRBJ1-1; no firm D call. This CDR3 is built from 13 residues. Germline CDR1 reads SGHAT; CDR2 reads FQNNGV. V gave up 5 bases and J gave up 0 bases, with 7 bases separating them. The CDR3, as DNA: TGTGCCAGCAGCCTTGGCGTGAACACTGAAGCTTTCTTT. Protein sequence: CASSLGVNTEAFF.

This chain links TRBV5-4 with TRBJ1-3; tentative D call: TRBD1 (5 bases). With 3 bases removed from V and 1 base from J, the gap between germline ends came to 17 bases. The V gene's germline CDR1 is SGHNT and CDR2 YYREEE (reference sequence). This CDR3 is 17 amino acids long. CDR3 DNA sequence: TGTGCCAGCAGCTGGGGCCCGGCGGGAGGATCTGGAAACACCATATATTTT. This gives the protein CASSWGPAGGSGNTIYF.